A single sample gave rise to the 25 T cell receptor beta chains below, sequenced in a study of T cells in Graves' hyperthyroidism and ophthalmopathy. RNA transcripts gave rise to amplified TCR beta CDR3 regions. TCR CDR3 regions were first amplified by RT-PCR with HTBI primers. TCRdb reprocessed the multiplex PCR reads via MiXCR and lists one record per CDR3 protein. In the table there are 490,000 or so distinct CDR3 sequences, around a fifth of which are singletons. The sequencing input was blood. These receptors were collected from a woman between 70 and 85 years old with Graves' ophthalmopathy.

The chain carries TRBV30 and TRBJ1-6; a possible D gene is TRBD1 (6 bases). The CDR3 length is 14 residues. Germline CDR1 reads GTSNPN; CDR2 reads SVGIG (reference sequence). The V end lost 6 bases, the J end lost 6 bases, and 15 bases lay between the germline ends. DNA of the CDR3: TGTGCCTGCAACAGGGACGGATTTAATTCACCCCTCCACTTT. Its translation: CACNRDGFNSPLHF.

A note on this clonotype: Given a much more abundant clone one base away, this may be a read error. The chain has TRBV7-2 and TRBJ2-2, with 9 bases lining up with TRBD2. The CDR3 is 15 amino acids. Germline lookup yields CDR1 SGHTA and CDR2 FQGNSA. Here the CDR3 DNA reads TGTGCCAGCAGCTTACCCCTAGCGGGAACCGGGGGGCTGTTTTTT. Translated, it gives CASSLPLAGTGGLFF.

This clonotype was recorded a few times. The V call is TRBV15, the J call TRBJ2-7; 9 bases line up with TRBD1. The ends lost 0 bases at V and 3 bases at J; junction bases unmatched: 6. The length of the CDR3 is 16 residues. Germline CDR1 LNHNV, CDR2 YYDKDF (reference sequence). CDR3 in amino acids: CATSRDLGTGLYEQYF. CDR3 coding DNA: TGTGCCACCAGCAGAGATTTGGGGACAGGGCTCTACGAGCAGTACTTC.

This clonotype was detected a few times. This chain joins TRBV27 and TRBJ2-7; TRBD1 aligns across 9 bases. Germline CDR1 is MNHEY and CDR2 is SMNVEV (reference sequence). The CDR3 runs to 15 residues. The junction had 5 bases not matched to a gene; V was cut back by 2 bases and J by 3 bases. DNA of the CDR3: TGTGCCAGCAGTTTAGGGACAGGGAAGTTCTACGAGCAGTACTTC. Protein product: CASSLGTGKFYEQYF.

This clonotype showed up just a few times. The chain links TRBV9 to TRBJ2-7; D not resolved. The CDR3 has 15 amino acids. V lost 2 bases and J 5 bases, leaving 17 bases between the germline ends. CDR1 SGDLS and CDR2 YYNGEE come from the germline V gene. The chain's CDR3 is CASSVEASAIHEQYF. The CDR3 DNA reads TGTGCCAGCAGCGTTGAGGCATCGGCAATCCACGAGCAGTACTTC.

In its sample, this clonotype was seen once. This rearrangement joins TRBV28 to TRBJ2-1, with TRBD1 matching over 9 bases. CDR3 length: 15 amino acids. CDR1 is MDHEN and CDR2 is SYDVKM in the germline V gene. The J segment lost 8 bases and the V segment lost 2 bases, leaving 7 bases of the junction unmatched. The CDR3 is CASSLEQGAGYEQFF. In nucleotides, the CDR3 is TGTGCCAGCAGTTTAGAACAGGGGGCCGGGTATGAGCAGTTCTTC.

In its sample, this clonotype was seen many times. This chain connects TRBV6-6 to TRBJ1-1; 8 bases line up with TRBD1. Germline CDR1 MNHNY, CDR2 SVGAGI (reference sequence). Germline trimming cut 4 bases from V and 2 bases from J; bases unmatched to any gene: 9. The CDR3 has 16 residues. The CDR3 nucleotides read TGTGCCAGCAGTTCCTCGGGACAGGTGCTAAACACTGAAGCTTTCTTT. Its protein is CASSSSGQVLNTEAFF.

The rearrangement uses TRBV20-1 and TRBJ1-2; 8 positions agree with TRBD1. Germline V gene lookup returns CDR1 DFQATT and CDR2 SNEGSKA (reference sequence). CDR3 size: 13 residues. J gave up 13 bases and V 6 bases, and 16 bases lay outside the gene matches. CDR3 residues: CSADQGQGLTCTF. DNA for the CDR3: TGCAGTGCCGATCAAGGACAGGGCTTGACCTGCACCTTC.

Only a few counts were recorded for this clonotype. CDR3 bases: TGTGCCAACCATACGGGGGGGGACCAGTCCGGGGCCAACGTCCTGACTTTC. Its protein product is CANHTGGDQSGANVLTF. This chain uses TRBV28 with TRBJ2-6, with 8 nucleotides matching TRBD2. V lost 10 bases, J lost 4 bases, and 15 bases stayed unmatched. The length of the CDR3 is 17 residues. Germline-derived CDR1 and CDR2 are MDHEN and SYDVKM.

This chain connects TRBV11-2 to TRBJ2-1; 15 nucleotides align to TRBD2. This CDR3 has 23 residues. J gave up 6 bases and V 1 base, and 22 bases lay outside the gene matches. Germline-derived CDR1 and CDR2 are SGHAT and FQNNGV. Here the CDR3 DNA reads TGTGCCAGCAGCTTAGGGGGACTAGCGGGAGGCCGTTCCACCGGCCACTTCTCCAATGAGCAGTTCTTC. Protein: CASSLGGLAGGRSTGHFSNEQFF.

This clonotype was counted a single time. A much more abundant neighbour one base away suggests this may be a read error. The chain employs TRBV7-2 and TRBJ1-1, with TRBD1 as a possible D gene (5 bases). Germline V gives CDR1 SGHTA, CDR2 FQGNSA. The CDR3 runs 14 residues. Trimming shortened V by 2 bases and J by 0 bases, and 7 bases separated the two germline ends. The CDR3 here is CASSLRTMNTEAFF. The DNA for the CDR3 is TGTGCCAGCAGCTTAAGGACAATGAACACTGAAGCTTTCTTT.

This clonotype was counted a single time. The chain joins TRBV12-3 or TRBV12-4 to TRBJ2-3; 7 nucleotides match TRBD2. The CDR3 runs 16 residues. J lost 3 bases, V lost 8 bases, and 14 bases had no gene match. CDR3 loop: CASSPTGGGRTDTQYF. CDR3 bases: TGTGCCAGCTCACCCACGGGAGGAGGGCGAACAGATACGCAGTATTTT.

The V gene is TRBV3-1, the J gene TRBJ2-3; 7 bases map to TRBD2. CDR1 and CDR2 (germline): LGHDT, YNNKEL (reference sequence). The CDR3 length is 18 residues. The junction had 15 bases not matched to a gene; V was cut back by 2 bases and J by 4 bases. In DNA, the CDR3 is TGTGCCAGCAGCCAAAACCCGTCCGGGACTATCCCCCCAGATACGCAGTATTTT. Translating it yields CASSQNPSGTIPPDTQYF.

This clonotype was detected ten times or more. The genes are TRBV6-2 or TRBV6-3 and TRBJ2-7; 9 bases match TRBD2. The V gene's germline CDR1 is MNHEY and CDR2 SVGEGT. With 5 bases clipped from V and 3 bases from J, the junction kept 5 bases outside the gene matches. The CDR3 consists of 14 residues. The CDR3 nucleotides read TGTGCCAGCAGTAATAGCGGGAGCTACTACGAGCAGTACTTC. Translated, it gives CASSNSGSYYEQYF.

Many counts were recorded for this clonotype. This chain joins TRBV28 and TRBJ1-5; no clear D. CDR1 is MDHEN, CDR2 SYDVKM, per germline. The CDR3 length is 16 residues. V dropped 4 bases and J dropped 0 bases, with 13 bases sitting between them. CDR3 region: CASSSISMHSNQPQHF. As DNA, the CDR3 is TGTGCCAGCAGTTCGATCTCGATGCATAGCAATCAGCCCCAGCATTTT.

The chain joins TRBV11-3 to TRBJ2-7; 12 positions match TRBD2. In germline, CDR1 is SGHNT, CDR2 YENEEA. CDR3 size: 15 residues. V shed 5 bases, J shed 7 bases, and the junction held 9 bases outside the gene matches. The CDR3 DNA reads as TGTGCCAGCAGCATCGGACTAGCGGGACCGGATGAGCAGTACTTC. Translation: CASSIGLAGPDEQYF.

This clonotype was recorded a few times. The CDR3 reads CASSLAGPGANVLTF. The CDR3, as DNA: TGCGCCAGCAGCTTGGCAGGGCCTGGGGCCAACGTCCTGACTTTC. The chain joins TRBV5-1 to TRBJ2-6; D perhaps matches TRBD1 (5 bases). Germline CDR1 and CDR2: SGHRS and YFSETQ. The ends were cut back, 0 bases at V and 2 bases at J, with 6 bases in the middle. The CDR3 is 15 residues long.

CDR3 coding DNA: TGTGCCAGCAGCCGCACTAGCGGGGGGAACACCGGGGAGCTGTTTTTT. Translating gives CASSRTSGGNTGELFF. The chain has TRBV6-2 or TRBV6-3 and TRBJ2-2, with TRBD2 matching 11 bases. In germline, CDR1 is MNHEY, CDR2 SVGEGT. Trimming at V came to 6 bases and at J to 1 base, leaving 4 bases not matched to a gene. The CDR3 loop spans 16 amino acids.

V is TRBV4-1 and J is TRBJ2-7, with a tentative D call TRBD2 (5 bases). Looked up from germline, CDR1 is MGHRA and CDR2 is YSYEKL. V was pared by 4 bases and J by 2 bases, with 12 bases between. The CDR3 extends over 14 amino acids. CDR3 region: CASSLGKATYEQYF. The CDR3 coding sequence is TGCGCCAGCAGCCTCGGGAAGGCCACCTACGAGCAGTACTTC.

This clonotype has just a few counts. The chain joins TRBV3-1 to TRBJ1-6; D perhaps matches TRBD1 (5 bases). This CDR3 has 13 amino acids. V was trimmed by 2 bases and J by 10 bases, leaving 9 bases between them. CDR1 is LGHDT, CDR2 YNNKEL, per germline (reference sequence). CDR3 loop: CASSQIQESPLHF. The CDR3 DNA is TGTGCCAGCAGCCAAATACAGGAATCACCCCTCCACTTT.

The chain recombines TRBV6-1 with TRBJ1-1, with D perhaps TRBD1 (6 bases). The germline V gene has CDR1 MNHNS and CDR2 SASEGT. The CDR3 loop spans 12 amino acids. V gave up 5 bases and J gave up 11 bases, with 15 bases separating them. CDR3 in amino acids: CASSYLQGRAFF. The CDR3 bases are TGTGCCAGCAGTTATTTGCAGGGGAGGGCTTTCTTT.

This clonotype has at least ten counts. This chain links TRBV29-1 with TRBJ1-1; D might be TRBD1 (6 bases). V was shortened by 4 bases and J by 3 bases, with 12 bases between the two germline ends. Germline V gene sequence: CDR1 SQVTM, CDR2 ANQGSEA. The CDR3 totals 13 residues. For the CDR3, the DNA is TGCAGCGTTGCCGGAACAGGGCACACTGAAGCTTTCTTT. Protein: CSVAGTGHTEAFF.

The rearrangement joins TRBV18 to TRBJ1-1; D remains unclear. CDR3 length: 14 amino acids. The germline V gene has CDR1 KGHSH and CDR2 LQKENI. The ends were cut back, 3 bases at V and 1 base at J, with 9 bases in the middle. CDR3 nucleotides: TGTGCCAGCTCACCGATCAGGCGGAACACTGAAGCTTTCTTT. Its protein is CASSPIRRNTEAFF.

This clonotype was seen more than once but under ten times. This rearrangement joins TRBV6-1 to TRBJ2-3; D possibly uses TRBD1 or TRBD2 (5 bases each). The length of the CDR3 is 13 residues. Trimming removed 8 bases at V and 6 bases at J, with 15 bases between. In germline, CDR1 is MNHNS, CDR2 SASEGT. DNA for the CDR3: TGTGCCAGCGGTCGGGACCTTTGGGATACGCAGTATTTT. Translation: CASGRDLWDTQYF.

V gene TRBV14 combines with J gene TRBJ1-1; the D gene is possibly TRBD1 (6 bases). Trimming removed 2 bases from V and 4 bases from J, with 20 bases in between. Germline CDR1 SGHDN, CDR2 FVKESK. CDR3 length equals 17 residues. CDR3 amino acids: CASSQSRGVLSRTEAFF. CDR3 sequence (DNA): TGTGCCAGCAGCCAAAGTAGGGGGGTACTAAGTCGCACTGAAGCTTTCTTT. Full variable domain (missing parts from reference TRBV14 and TRBJ1-1): EAGVTQFPSHSVIEKGQTVTLRCDPISGHDNLYWYRRVMGKEIKFLLHFVKESKQDESGMPNNRFLAERTGGTYSTLKVQPAELEDSGVYFCASSQSRGVLSRTEAFFGQGTRLTVV.